Sequencing of this T cell receptor beta chain was carried out in a study of blood T cell repertoires in COVID-19. Overall study context: The United States, Italy and Spain were the sources of the acute and convalescent COVID-19 samples.

In the authors' workflow: Amplification of reference gene primers provided the estimated nucleated cell counts. The repertoire was sequenced with immunoSEQ multiplex PCR; TCRdb's copy has only in-frame clones and lacks some. V, J and clone size derive from that table, while D and trimming were established from the DNA sequence. The sample lists around 480,000 clones; 88% were seen once. Between the trimmed V and J ends, which lost 5 bases and 1 base, there was a span of 8 bases. The CDR3 is 13 amino acids. Germline CDR1 and CDR2: LNHDA and SQIVND (reference sequence). This TCR was sampled from a woman between 50 and 59 years old with COVID-19, enrolled during active disease. The sequenced sample was peripheral blood. The rearrangement uses TRBV19 and TRBJ1-1; no definite D call. CDR3 loop: CASSGPSNTEAFF. The CDR3 nucleotides read TGTGCCAGTAGTGGCCCCTCGAACACTGAAGCTTTCTTT.